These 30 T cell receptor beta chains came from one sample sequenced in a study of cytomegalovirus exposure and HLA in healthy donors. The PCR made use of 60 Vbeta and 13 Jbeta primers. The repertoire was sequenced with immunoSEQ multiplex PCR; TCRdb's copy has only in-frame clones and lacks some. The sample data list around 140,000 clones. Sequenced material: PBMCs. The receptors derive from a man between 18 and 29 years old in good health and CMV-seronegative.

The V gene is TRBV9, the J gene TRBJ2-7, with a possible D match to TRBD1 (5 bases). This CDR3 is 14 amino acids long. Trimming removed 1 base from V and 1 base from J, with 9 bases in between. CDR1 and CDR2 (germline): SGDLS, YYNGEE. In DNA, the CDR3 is TGTGCCAGCAGCGTAAGTGGGGCATCCTACGAGCAGTACTTC. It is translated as CASSVSGASYEQYF.

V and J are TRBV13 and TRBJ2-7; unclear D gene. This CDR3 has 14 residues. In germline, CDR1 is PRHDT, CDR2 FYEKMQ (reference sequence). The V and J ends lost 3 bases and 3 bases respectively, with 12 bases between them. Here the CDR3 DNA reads TGTGCCAGCAGCTTTGGCGTAGCTGGCTACGAGCAGTACTTC. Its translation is CASSFGVAGYEQYF.

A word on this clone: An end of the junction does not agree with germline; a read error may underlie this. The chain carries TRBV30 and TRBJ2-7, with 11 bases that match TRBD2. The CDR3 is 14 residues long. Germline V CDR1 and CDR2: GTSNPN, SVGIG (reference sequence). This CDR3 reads CAWSVRLAGGPPDF. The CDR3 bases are TGTGCCTGGAGTGTACGGCTAGCGGGGGGCCCACCAGACTTC.

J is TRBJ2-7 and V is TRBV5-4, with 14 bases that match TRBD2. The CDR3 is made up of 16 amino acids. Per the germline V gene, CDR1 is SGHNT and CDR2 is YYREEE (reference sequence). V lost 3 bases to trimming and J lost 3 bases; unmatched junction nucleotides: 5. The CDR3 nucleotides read TGTGCCAGCAGCTGGGGACTAGCGGGGGCCGACTACGAGCAGTACTTC. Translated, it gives CASSWGLAGADYEQYF. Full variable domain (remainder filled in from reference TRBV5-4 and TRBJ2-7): ETGVTQSPTHLIKTRGQQVTLRCSSQSGHNTVSWYQQALGQGPQFIFQYYREEENGRGNFPPRFSGLQFPNYSSELNVNALELDDSALYLCASSWGLAGADYEQYFGPGTRLTVT.

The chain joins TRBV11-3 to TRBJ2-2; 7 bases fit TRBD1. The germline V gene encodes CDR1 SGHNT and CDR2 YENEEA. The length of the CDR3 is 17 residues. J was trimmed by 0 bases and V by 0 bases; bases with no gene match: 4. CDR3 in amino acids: CASSLDQGGANTGELFF. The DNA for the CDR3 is TGTGCCAGCAGCTTAGATCAAGGGGGCGCGAACACCGGGGAGCTGTTTTTT.

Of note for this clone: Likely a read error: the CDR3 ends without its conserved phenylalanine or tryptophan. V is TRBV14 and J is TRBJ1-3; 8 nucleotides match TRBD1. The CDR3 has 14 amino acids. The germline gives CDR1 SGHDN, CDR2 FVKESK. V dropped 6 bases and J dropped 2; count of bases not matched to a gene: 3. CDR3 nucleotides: TGTGCCAGCAGAGTACAGGGGGCTGGAAACACCATATATTCT. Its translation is CASRVQGAGNTIYS.

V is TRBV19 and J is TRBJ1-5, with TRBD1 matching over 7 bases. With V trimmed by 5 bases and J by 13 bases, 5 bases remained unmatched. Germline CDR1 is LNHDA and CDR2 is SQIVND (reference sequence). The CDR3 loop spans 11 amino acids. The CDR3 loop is CASSQGVYQHF. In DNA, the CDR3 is TGTGCCAGTAGTCAGGGGGTATATCAGCATTTT.

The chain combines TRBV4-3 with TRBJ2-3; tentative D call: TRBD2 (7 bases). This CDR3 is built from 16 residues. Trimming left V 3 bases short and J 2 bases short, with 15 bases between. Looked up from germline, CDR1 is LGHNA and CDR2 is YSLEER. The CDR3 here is CASSQTTGGHTDTQYF. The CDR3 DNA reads TGCGCCAGCAGCCAGACTACCGGGGGGCACACAGATACGCAGTATTTT.

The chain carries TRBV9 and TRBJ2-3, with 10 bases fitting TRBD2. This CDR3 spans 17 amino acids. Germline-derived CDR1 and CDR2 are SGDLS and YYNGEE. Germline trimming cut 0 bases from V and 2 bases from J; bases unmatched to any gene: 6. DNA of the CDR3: TGTGCCAGCAGCGTAGAGGGGAGCGGGGGGGTCACAGATACGCAGTATTTT. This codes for CASSVEGSGGVTDTQYF.

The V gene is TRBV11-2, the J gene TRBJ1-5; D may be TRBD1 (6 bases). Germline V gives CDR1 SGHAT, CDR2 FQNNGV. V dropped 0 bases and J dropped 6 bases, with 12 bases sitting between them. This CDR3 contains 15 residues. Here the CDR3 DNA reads TGTGCCAGCAGCTTAGATTTACAGGGAAGTCAGCCCCAGCATTTT. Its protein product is CASSLDLQGSQPQHF.

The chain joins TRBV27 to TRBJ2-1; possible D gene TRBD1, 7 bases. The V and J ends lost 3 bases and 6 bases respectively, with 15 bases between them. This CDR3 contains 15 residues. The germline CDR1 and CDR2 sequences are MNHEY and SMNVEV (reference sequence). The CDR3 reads CASSLEGAGTNEQFF. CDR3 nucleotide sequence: TGTGCCAGCAGTTTGGAGGGGGCAGGTACCAATGAGCAGTTCTTC.

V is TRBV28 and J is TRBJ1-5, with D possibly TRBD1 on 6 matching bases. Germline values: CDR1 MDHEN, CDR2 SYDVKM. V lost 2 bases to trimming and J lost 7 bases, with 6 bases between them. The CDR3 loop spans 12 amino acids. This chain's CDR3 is CASSLRGQPQHF. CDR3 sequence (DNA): TGTGCCAGCAGTTTAAGGGGGCAGCCCCAGCATTTT.

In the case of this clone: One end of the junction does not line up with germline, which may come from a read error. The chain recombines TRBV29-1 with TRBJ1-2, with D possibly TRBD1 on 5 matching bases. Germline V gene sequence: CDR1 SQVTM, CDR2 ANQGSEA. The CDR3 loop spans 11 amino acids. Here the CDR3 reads CSADGLTEAIF. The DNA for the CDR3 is TGCAGCGCCGACGGGCTGACAGAGGCAATCTTC.

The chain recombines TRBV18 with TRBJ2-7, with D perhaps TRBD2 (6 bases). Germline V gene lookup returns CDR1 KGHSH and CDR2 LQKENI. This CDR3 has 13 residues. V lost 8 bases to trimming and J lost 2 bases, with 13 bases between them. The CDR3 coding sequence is TGTGCCAGCCTAGGGGACTTGGCCTACGAGCAGTACTTC. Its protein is CASLGDLAYEQYF.

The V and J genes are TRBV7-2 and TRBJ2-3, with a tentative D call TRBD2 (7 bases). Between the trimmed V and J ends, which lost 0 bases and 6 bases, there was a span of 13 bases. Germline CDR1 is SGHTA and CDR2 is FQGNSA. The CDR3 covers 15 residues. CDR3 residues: CASSLARGPADTQYF. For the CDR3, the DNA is TGTGCCAGCAGCTTAGCGCGGGGGCCAGCGGATACGCAGTATTTT.

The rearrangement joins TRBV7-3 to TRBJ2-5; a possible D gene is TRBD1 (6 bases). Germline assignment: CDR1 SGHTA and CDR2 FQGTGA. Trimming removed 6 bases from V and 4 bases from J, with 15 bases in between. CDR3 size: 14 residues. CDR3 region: CASSDTGSRETQYF. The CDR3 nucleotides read TGTGCCAGCAGTGATACAGGGTCGAGAGAGACCCAGTACTTC.

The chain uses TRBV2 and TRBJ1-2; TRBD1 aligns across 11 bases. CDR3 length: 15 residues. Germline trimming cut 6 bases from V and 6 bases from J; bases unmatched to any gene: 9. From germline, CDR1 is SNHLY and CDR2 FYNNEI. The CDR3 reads CASRRTGGNKDGYTF. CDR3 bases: TGTGCCAGCAGACGGACAGGGGGCAATAAGGATGGCTACACCTTC.

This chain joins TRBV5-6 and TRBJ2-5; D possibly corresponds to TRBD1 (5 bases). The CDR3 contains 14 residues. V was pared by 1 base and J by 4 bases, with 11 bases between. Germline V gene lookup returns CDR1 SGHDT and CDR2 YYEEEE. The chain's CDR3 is CASSLQGEGETQYF. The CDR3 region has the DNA TGTGCCAGCAGCTTGCAAGGGGAAGGAGAGACCCAGTACTTC.

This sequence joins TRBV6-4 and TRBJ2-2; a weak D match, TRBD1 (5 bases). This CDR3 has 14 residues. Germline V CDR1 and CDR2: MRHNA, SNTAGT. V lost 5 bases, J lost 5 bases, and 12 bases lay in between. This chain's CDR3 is CASSTGTQTGELFF. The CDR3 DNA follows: TGTGCCAGCAGTACAGGAACACAGACCGGGGAGCTGTTTTTT.

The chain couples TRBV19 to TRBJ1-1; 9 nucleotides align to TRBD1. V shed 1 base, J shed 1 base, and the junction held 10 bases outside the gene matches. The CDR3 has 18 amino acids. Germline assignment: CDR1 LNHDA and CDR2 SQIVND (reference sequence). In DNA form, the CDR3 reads TGTGCCAGTAGTATAGTGTCCCGGGACAGGGACAAGAACACTGAAGCTTTCTTT. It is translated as CASSIVSRDRDKNTEAFF. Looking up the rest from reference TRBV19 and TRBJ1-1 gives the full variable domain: DGGITQSPKYLFRKEGQNVTLSCEQNLNHDAMYWYRQDPGQGLRLIYYSQIVNDFQKGDIAEGYSVSREKKESFPLTVTSAQKNPTAFYLCASSIVSRDRDKNTEAFFGQGTRLTVV.

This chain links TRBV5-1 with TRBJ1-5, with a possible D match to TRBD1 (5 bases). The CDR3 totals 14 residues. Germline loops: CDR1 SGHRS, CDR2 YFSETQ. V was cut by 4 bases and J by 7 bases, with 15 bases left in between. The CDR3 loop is CASSVYGAGQPQHF. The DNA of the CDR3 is TGCGCCAGCAGCGTCTATGGGGCGGGACAGCCCCAGCATTTT.

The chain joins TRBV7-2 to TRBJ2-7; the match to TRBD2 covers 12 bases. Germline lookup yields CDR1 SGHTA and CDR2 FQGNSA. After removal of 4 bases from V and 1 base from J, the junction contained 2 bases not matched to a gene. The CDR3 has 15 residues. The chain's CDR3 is CASSYGTSGSYEQYF. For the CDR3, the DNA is TGTGCCAGCAGCTACGGGACTAGCGGGTCCTACGAGCAGTACTTC. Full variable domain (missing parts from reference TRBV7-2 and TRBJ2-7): GAGVSQSPSNKVTEKGKDVELRCDPISGHTALYWYRQSLGQGLEFLIYFQGNSAPDKSGLPSDRFSAERTGGSVSTLTIQRTQQEDSAVYLCASSYGTSGSYEQYFGPGTRLTVT.

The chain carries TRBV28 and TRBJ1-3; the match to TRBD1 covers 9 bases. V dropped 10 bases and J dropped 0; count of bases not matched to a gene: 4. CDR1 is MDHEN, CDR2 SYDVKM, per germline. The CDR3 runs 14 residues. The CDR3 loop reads CATSTGGSGNTIYF. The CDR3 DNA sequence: TGTGCCACTTCGACAGGGGGCTCTGGAAACACCATATATTTT.

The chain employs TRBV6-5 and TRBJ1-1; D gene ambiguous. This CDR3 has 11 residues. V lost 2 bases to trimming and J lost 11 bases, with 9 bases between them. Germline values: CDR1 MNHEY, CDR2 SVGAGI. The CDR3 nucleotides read TGTGCCAGCAGTTACGCCGGGTGGGCTTTCTTT. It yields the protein CASSYAGWAFF.

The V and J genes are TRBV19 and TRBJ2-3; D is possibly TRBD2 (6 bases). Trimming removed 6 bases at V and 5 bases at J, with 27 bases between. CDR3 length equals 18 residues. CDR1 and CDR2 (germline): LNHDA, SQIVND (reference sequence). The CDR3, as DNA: TGTGCCAGTAGCGGAGGGGAGGAGGGGACCTGGAGGAAAGATACGCAGTATTTT. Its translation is CASSGGEEGTWRKDTQYF.

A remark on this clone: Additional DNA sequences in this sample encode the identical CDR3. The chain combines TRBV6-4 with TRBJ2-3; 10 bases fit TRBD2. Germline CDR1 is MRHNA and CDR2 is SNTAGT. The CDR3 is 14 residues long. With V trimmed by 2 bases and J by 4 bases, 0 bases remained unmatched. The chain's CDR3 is CASSDLAGADTQYF. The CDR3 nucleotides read TGTGCCAGCAGTGACCTAGCGGGGGCAGATACGCAGTATTTT.

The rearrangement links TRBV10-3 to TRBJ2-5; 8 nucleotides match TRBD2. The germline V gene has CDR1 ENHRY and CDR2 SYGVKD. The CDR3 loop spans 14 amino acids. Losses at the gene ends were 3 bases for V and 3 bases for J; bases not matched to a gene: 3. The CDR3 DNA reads TGTGCCATCAGTGAAACTAGCGGAAAAGAGACCCAGTACTTC. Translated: CAISETSGKETQYF.

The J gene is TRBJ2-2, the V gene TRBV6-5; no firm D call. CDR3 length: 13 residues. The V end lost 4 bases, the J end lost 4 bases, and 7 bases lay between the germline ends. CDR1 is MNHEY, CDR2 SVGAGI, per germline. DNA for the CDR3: TGTGCCAGCAGTTCCCACAGCACCGGGGAGCTGTTTTTT. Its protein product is CASSSHSTGELFF.

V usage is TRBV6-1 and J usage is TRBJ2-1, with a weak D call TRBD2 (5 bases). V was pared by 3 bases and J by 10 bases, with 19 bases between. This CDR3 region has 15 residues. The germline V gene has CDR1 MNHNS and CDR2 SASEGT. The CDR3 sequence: CASSDILALRREQFF. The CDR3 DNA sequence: TGTGCCAGCAGTGATATCCTAGCCCTGCGGAGAGAGCAGTTCTTC.

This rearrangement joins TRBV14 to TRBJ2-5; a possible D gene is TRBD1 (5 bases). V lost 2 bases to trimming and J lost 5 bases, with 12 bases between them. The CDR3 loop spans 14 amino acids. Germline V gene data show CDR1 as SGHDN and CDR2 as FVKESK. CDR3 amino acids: CASSQHLGRETQYF. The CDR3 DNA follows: TGTGCCAGCAGCCAACATCTGGGGCGCGAGACCCAGTACTTC.